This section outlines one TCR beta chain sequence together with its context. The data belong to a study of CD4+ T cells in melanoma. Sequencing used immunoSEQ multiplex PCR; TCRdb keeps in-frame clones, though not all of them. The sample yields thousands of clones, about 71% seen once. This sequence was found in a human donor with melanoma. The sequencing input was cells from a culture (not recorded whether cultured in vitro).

The CDR3 DNA reads TGTGCCAGCAGCCAGGACTACTACGAGCAGTACTTC. It translates to CASSQDYYEQYF. The rearrangement uses TRBV3-1 (or the pseudogene TRBV3-2) and TRBJ2-7, with D possibly being TRBD2 (6 bases). This CDR3 contains 12 residues. Germline CDR1 LGHDT, CDR2 YNNKEL (reference sequence). V shed 3 bases and J shed 3 bases, with 6 bases lying between them.